The subject of this entry is one T cell receptor beta chain. As yet, its antigen is unknown. This entry belongs to a study of shared clonotypes between healthy human individuals. The study, taken as a whole, reports: The generation probabilities recorded for non-shared clonotypes fell below those of clonotypes shared by all four donors. Generally, naive subsets came out with larger estimated richness than memory subsets.

CDR1 is SNHLY and CDR2 is FYNNEI in the germline V gene. The ends lost 5 bases at V and 4 bases at J; junction bases unmatched: 2. The CDR3 runs 13 residues. Clones were read by immunoSEQ multiplex PCR, and TCRdb kept only the in-frame ones, dropping some. Of some 1.1 million clones in the sample, 60% to 80% were seen once. Donors comprised healthy HIV-negative adults lacking recent acute infections or vaccinations. The study separated CD4+ cells into CD45RA+ naive and CD45RA-negative memory subsets. The source material was memory CD4+ T cells from PBMCs. As for subset: CD45RA-negative fraction. The origin of this receptor is a man between 18 and 29 years old in good health. Some clones in this sample may be carry-over from other donors' samples. The rearrangement joins TRBV2 to TRBJ2-1; 7 nucleotides line up with TRBD2. The CDR3 is CASSTLAYNEQFF. Here the CDR3 DNA reads TGTGCCAGCAGTACACTAGCGTACAATGAGCAGTTCTTC.